This is a list of T cell receptor beta chains from one sample in a study of CD8+ T cells in alopecia areata. Sequenced by immunoSEQ multiplex PCR; TCRdb stores in-frame clones only, minus some. The data contain about 170,000 clones, 67% of them singletons. The material sequenced was CD8+ T cells sorted from blood, taken at week 0. These receptors came from a human donor with alopecia areata. The CDR3 runs from the conserved cysteine through the conserved F or W. D genes are given only for firm matches. The size field is filled for only some rows; it gives once, few, many or a size class.

d_call: TRBD1
v_call: TRBV19
clone_size: -
j_call: TRBJ2-7
cdr3_nt: TGTGCCAGTAGTGTAACAGGGGAAGGCTACGAGCAGTACTTC
cdr3_aa: CASSVTGEGYEQYF

d_call: -
v_call: TRBV20-1
clone_size: -
j_call: TRBJ1-2
cdr3_nt: TGCAGTGCTAGAGATCCGGGTGGCTACACCTTC
cdr3_aa: CSARDPGGYTF

d_call: TRBD1
v_call: TRBV6-5
clone_size: -
j_call: TRBJ2-5
cdr3_nt: TGTGCCAGCAGTTACTCGACGGGACAGGGAGTGGAGACCCAGTACTTC
cdr3_aa: CASSYSTGQGVETQYF

d_call: -
v_call: TRBV7-9
clone_size: few
j_call: TRBJ2-3
cdr3_nt: TGTGCCAGCAGCTTAGTCGGTGGGCAGAGCACAGATACGCAGTATTTT
cdr3_aa: CASSLVGGQSTDTQYF

d_call: TRBD2
v_call: TRBV29-1
clone_size: -
j_call: TRBJ2-1
cdr3_nt: TGCAGCGTGGGACTAGCGGGGGGATTCGCCTACAATGAGCAGTTCTTC
cdr3_aa: CSVGLAGGFAYNEQFF

d_call: TRBD1
v_call: TRBV2
clone_size: -
j_call: TRBJ1-6
cdr3_nt: TGTGCCAGCACGGCCCTCGGAGACAGGGGTAACTCACCCCTCCACTTT
cdr3_aa: CASTALGDRGNSPLHF

d_call: -
v_call: TRBV9
clone_size: -
j_call: TRBJ1-5
cdr3_nt: TGTGCCAGCAGCGTAGGACAGATTAATCAGCCCCAGCATTTT
cdr3_aa: CASSVGQINQPQHF

d_call: -
v_call: TRBV29-1
clone_size: -
j_call: TRBJ1-1
cdr3_nt: TGCAGCGTTGAACACCAAGGCGACACTGAAGCTTTCTTT
cdr3_aa: CSVEHQGDTEAFF

d_call: -
v_call: TRBV5-6
clone_size: -
j_call: TRBJ1-2
cdr3_nt: TGTGCCAGCAGCTTAGAGGGCAGGAGTGACTATGGCTACACCTTC
cdr3_aa: CASSLEGRSDYGYTF

d_call: -
v_call: TRBV27
clone_size: -
j_call: TRBJ2-7
cdr3_nt: TGTGCCAGCAGCCCCACGGGGACGGGGGAGCAGTACTTC
cdr3_aa: CASSPTGTGEQYF

d_call: -
v_call: TRBV7-9
clone_size: -
j_call: TRBJ1-1
cdr3_nt: TGTGCCAGCAGCTTAACGTCGGGGGCCAGGACTGAAGCTTTCTTT
cdr3_aa: CASSLTSGARTEAFF

d_call: TRBD2
v_call: TRBV6-6
clone_size: few
j_call: TRBJ2-1
cdr3_nt: TGTGCCAGCAGTTACGGGACTAGCGCCTATGAGCAGTTCTTC
cdr3_aa: CASSYGTSAYEQFF